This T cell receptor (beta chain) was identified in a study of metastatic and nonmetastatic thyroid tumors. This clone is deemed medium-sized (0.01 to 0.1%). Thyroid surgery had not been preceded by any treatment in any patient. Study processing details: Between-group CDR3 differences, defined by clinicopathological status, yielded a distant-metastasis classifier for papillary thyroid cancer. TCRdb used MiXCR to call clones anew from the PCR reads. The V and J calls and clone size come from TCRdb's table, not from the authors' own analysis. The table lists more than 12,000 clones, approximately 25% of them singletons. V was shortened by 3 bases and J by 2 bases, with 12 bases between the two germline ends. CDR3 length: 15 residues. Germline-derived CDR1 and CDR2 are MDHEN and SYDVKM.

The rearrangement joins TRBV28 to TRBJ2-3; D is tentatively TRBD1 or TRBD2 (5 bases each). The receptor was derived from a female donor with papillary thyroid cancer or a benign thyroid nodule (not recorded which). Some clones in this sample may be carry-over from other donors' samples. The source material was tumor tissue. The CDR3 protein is CASSFGASPTDTQYF. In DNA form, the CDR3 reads TGTGCCAGCAGTTTCGGGGCTAGCCCCACAGATACGCAGTATTTT.